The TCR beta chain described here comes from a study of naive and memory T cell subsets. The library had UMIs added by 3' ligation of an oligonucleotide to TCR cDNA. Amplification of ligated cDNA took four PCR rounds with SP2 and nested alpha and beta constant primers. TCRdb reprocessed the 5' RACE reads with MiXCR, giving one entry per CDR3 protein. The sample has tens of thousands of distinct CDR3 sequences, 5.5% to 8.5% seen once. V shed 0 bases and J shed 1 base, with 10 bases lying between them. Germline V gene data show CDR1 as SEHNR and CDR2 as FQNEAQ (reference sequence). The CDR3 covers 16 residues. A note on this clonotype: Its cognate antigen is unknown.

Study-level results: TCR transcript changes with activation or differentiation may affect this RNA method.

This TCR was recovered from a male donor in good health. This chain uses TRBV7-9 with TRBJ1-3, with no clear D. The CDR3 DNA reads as TGTGCCAGCAGCTTAGCGCAGCCCGGGTCTGGAAACACCATATATTTT. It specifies CASSLAQPGSGNTIYF.